Reported below is one TCR beta chain. CDR1 and CDR2 from the germline V gene are SQVTM and ANQGSEA. This CDR3 region has 13 residues. The V end was cut by 3 bases, the J end by 8 bases, with 14 bases between. This sample stems from a study of graft-versus-host responses after intestinal transplantation. The table came from immunoSEQ multiplex PCR; TCRdb's copy has only in-frame clones and leaves some out. The sample records about 9,800 clones, around 91% being singletons. The chain couples TRBV29-1 to TRBJ2-1, with D unclear. The clonotype comes from a human patient who received an intestinal transplant, so some T cells may come from the graft donor. Here the sequenced sample was PBMCs, taken approximately 42 days after intestinal transplant. This chain's CDR3 is CSVEPPDIHEQFF. CDR3 DNA sequence: TGCAGCGTTGAGCCCCCAGATATCCATGAGCAGTTCTTC.